This record covers a single TCR beta chain. The data were taken from a study of control samples from healthy donors and cancer patients. Trimming shortened V by 6 bases and J by 7 bases, and 7 bases separated the two germline ends. This CDR3 is 12 amino acids long. Per germline, CDR1 LNHDA and CDR2 SQIVND (reference sequence). TCRdb keeps only in-frame clones here, not all; method: immunoSEQ multiplex PCR. The data hold 100,000 or so clones, with 80% to 90% observed a single time. The origin of this receptor is a man in his thirties or forties in good health. Source material: blood. This sequence joins TRBV19 and TRBJ1-6, with D uncertain. CDR3 residues: CASSKPNSPLHF. In DNA form, the CDR3 reads TGTGCCAGTAGCAAACCGAATTCACCCCTCCACTTT.